The rows below give T cell receptor beta chains drawn from one sample of a study of cytomegalovirus exposure and HLA in healthy donors. The method was immunoSEQ multiplex PCR; TCRdb's version includes in-frame clones alone and lacks a portion of them. The data hold around 200,000 clones, with 83% observed a single time. The sequenced material came from PBMCs. The source of these receptors is a man in his fifties in good health and CMV-seronegative. Both conserved end residues are part of each CDR3. The D gene is left open where the match is weak.

TRBV29-1	TRBJ2-1	TRBD2	TGCAGCGCCCGGACTAGCGGCGCCTACAATGAGCAGTTCTTC	CSARTSGAYNEQFF
TRBV5-1	TRBJ1-4	TRBD1	TGCGCCAGCAGCCAAAGGCCAGGGGGATCAACTAATGAAAAACTGTTTTTT	CASSQRPGGSTNEKLFF
TRBV19	TRBJ2-7	NA	TGTGCCAGTAGTAGGGGGCTCGAACTCGAGCAGTACTTC	CASSRGLELEQYF
TRBV5-4	TRBJ2-1	TRBD1	TGTGCCAGCAGCTTGGGGGGACAGATATACAATGAGCAGTTCTTC	CASSLGGQIYNEQFF
TRBV4-1	TRBJ1-1	NA	TGCGCCAGCAGCCATCCTTTGAACACTGAAGCTTTCTTT	CASSHPLNTEAFF
TRBV6-1	TRBJ2-2	NA	TGTGCCAGCAGTAAGGGGGGGCGTCCCGGGGAGCTGTTTTTT	CASSKGGRPGELFF
TRBV21-1	TRBJ1-1	NA	TGTTGGAAGGCGGTTATGAACACTGAAGCTTTCTTT	CWKAVMNTEAFF
TRBV5-1	TRBJ1-1	NA	TGCGCCAGCAGCTCACAGGTGTCCTTGAACACTGAAGCTTTCTTT	CASSSQVSLNTEAFF
TRBV7-9	TRBJ2-4	NA	TGTGCCAGCAGCACCTGGACAGAAAACATTCAGTACTTC	CASSTWTENIQYF
TRBV7-9	TRBJ1-5	NA	TGTGCCAGCAGCAGAGGCAATCAGCCCCAGCATTTT	CASSRGNQPQHF
TRBV18	TRBJ2-7	NA	TGTGCCAGCTCACTTCTAGGCTACGAGCAGTACTTC	CASSLLGYEQYF
TRBV27	TRBJ2-1	TRBD2	TGTGCCAGCAGTTCCATAGCGGGGAAAACCTACAATGAGCAGTTCTTC	CASSSIAGKTYNEQFF